This note documents a single T cell receptor beta chain sequence. The sample is drawn from a study of blood T cell repertoires in COVID-19. The data were produced by immunoSEQ multiplex PCR, yet TCRdb's version contains in-frame clones alone and is incomplete. The sample has more than 300,000 clones, approximately 90% seen once; the top ten hold 0.8% to 0.9%. Participants were aged about 18 to 95 years, lived in roughly 25 US areas, and enrolled virtually. The TCR was taken from a woman between 35 and 50 years old who had been exposed to COVID-19. Sequencing was done on a sample of PBMCs or T cells enriched from blood (not recorded which).

CDR3 residues: CASSEAAGVTYGYTF. Here the CDR3 DNA reads TGTGCCAGCAGTGAAGCGGCAGGTGTAACCTATGGCTACACCTTC. The chain uses TRBV6-1 and TRBJ1-2, with unresolved D. Per germline, CDR1 MNHNS and CDR2 SASEGT. This CDR3 region has 15 residues. The ends were cut back, 0 bases at V and 4 bases at J, with 12 bases in the middle.